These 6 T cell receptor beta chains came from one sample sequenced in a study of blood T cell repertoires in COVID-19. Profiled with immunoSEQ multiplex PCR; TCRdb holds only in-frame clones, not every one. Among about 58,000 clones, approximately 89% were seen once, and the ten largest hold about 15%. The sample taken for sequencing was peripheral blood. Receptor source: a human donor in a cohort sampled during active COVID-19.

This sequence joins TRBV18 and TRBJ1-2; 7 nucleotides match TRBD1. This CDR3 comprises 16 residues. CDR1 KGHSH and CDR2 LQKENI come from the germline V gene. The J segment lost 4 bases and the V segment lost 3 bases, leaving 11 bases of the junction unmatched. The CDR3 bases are TGTGCCAGCTCACCCACAGGGGAATGGTATGGCTATGGCTACACCTTC. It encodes CASSPTGEWYGYGYTF.

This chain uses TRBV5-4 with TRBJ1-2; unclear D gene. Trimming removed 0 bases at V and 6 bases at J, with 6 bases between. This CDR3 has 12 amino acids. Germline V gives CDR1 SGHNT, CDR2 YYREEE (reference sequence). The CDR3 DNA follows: TGTGCCAGCAGCTTGGCCCTCGATGGCTACACCTTC. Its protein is CASSLALDGYTF.

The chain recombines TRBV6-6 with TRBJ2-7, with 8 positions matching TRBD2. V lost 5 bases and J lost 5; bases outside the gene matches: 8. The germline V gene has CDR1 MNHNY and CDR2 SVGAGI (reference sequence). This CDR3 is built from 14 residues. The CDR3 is CASSPSGSQDEQYF. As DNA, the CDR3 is TGTGCCAGCAGTCCCAGCGGGAGTCAAGACGAGCAGTACTTC.

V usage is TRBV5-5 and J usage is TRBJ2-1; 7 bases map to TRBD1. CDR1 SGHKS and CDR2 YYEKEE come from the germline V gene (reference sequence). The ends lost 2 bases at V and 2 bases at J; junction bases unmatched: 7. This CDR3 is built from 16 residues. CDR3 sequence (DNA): TGTGCCAGCAGCTTACCGGGACAGCTCGCCTACAATGAGCAGTTCTTC. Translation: CASSLPGQLAYNEQFF.

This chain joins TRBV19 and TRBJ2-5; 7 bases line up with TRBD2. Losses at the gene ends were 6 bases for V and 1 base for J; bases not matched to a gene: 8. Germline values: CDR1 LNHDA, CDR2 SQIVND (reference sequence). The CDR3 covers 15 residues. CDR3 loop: CASSREGLPQETQYF. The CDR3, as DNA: TGTGCCAGTAGCAGGGAGGGCTTACCCCAAGAGACCCAGTACTTC.

CDR3 region: CASRGQGGTTGELFF. The CDR3 DNA is TGTGCCAGCCGAGGGCAGGGGGGAACAACCGGGGAGCTGTTTTTT. This rearrangement joins TRBV5-5 to TRBJ2-2; a weak D match, TRBD1 (7 bases). This CDR3 has 15 residues. The V and J ends lost 7 bases and 5 bases respectively, with 18 bases between them. The germline V gene encodes CDR1 SGHKS and CDR2 YYEKEE (reference sequence).